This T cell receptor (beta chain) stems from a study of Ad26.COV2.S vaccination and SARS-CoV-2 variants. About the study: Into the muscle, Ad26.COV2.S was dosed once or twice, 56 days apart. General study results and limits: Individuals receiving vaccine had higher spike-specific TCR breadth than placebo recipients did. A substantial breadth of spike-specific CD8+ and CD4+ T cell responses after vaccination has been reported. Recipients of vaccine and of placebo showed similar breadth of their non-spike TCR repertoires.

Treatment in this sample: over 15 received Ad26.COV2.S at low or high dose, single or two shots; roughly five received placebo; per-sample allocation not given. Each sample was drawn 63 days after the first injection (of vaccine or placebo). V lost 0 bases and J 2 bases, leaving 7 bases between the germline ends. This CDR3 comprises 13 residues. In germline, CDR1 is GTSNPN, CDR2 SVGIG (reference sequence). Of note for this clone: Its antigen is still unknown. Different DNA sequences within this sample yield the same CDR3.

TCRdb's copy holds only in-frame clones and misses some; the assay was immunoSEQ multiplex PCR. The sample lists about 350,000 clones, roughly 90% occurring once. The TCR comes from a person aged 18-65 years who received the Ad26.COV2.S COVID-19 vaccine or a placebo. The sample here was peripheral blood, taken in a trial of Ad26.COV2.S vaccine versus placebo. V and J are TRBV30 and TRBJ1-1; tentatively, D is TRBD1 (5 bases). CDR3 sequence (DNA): TGTGCCTGGAGTGTTCAGGGTAACACTGAAGCTTTCTTT. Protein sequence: CAWSVQGNTEAFF.